A single sample is the source of the 3 T cell receptor beta chains below, sequenced in a study of long-term antiretroviral therapy in people with HIV. Survey-level immunoSEQ v3.0 assays were run. TCRdb's table, derived via immunoSEQ multiplex PCR, lists solely in-frame clones and lacks some. The table records some 40,000 clones, 70% to 90% of them present only once. Specimen: unsorted PBMCs, collected 1.2 years after starting antiretroviral therapy. Source of these receptors: a woman aged 45-59 years with HIV.

The chain uses TRBV11-2 and TRBJ2-5, with a possible D match to TRBD1 (5 bases). The CDR3 has 14 residues. Looked up from germline, CDR1 is SGHAT and CDR2 is FQNNGV. The germline V and J ends were trimmed by 5 bases and 5 bases, with 15 bases remaining between them. In DNA form, the CDR3 reads TGTGCCAGCAGCCGTCACCCAGGGCCCGAGACCCAGTACTTC. Translating it yields CASSRHPGPETQYF.

The chain combines TRBV30 with TRBJ2-4; no definite D call. The CDR3 has 12 residues. The germline V and J ends were trimmed by 0 bases and 0 bases, with 0 bases remaining between them. CDR1 and CDR2 (germline): GTSNPN, SVGIG (reference sequence). This CDR3 reads CAWSVAKNIQYF. CDR3 DNA: TGTGCCTGGAGTGTAGCCAAAAACATTCAGTACTTC.

The rearrangement uses TRBV4-1 and TRBJ2-7, with D perhaps TRBD1 (6 bases). Trimming took off 4 bases at V and 10 bases at J, with 17 bases between the two ends. Per germline, CDR1 MGHRA and CDR2 YSYEKL. CDR3 length equals 13 residues. Here the CDR3 reads CASSPWGTQGQYF. In DNA, the CDR3 is TGCGCCAGCAGCCCATGGGGGACACAGGGACAGTACTTC.